This TCR beta chain was sequenced for a study of blood T cell repertoires in COVID-19. For the study at large: COVID-19 samples from acute and convalescent phases originated in the United States, Italy and Spain. PBMCs, B-cell-depleted T cells, or T cells were the source of the cDNA or gDNA that made up the material.

In the source study's methods: Estimation of nucleated cell counts relied on the amplification of reference gene primers. Sequenced by immunoSEQ multiplex PCR; TCRdb stores in-frame clones only, minus some. From that table come the V and J calls and clone size; the DNA was used to work out D and trimming. The table lists tens of thousands of clones, around 90% of them singletons, with more than 2.5% in the top ten. Trimming cost V 2 bases and J 4 bases, with 13 bases left between them. This CDR3 has 15 amino acids. The germline gives CDR1 SGHTA, CDR2 FQGTGA. The chain carries TRBV7-3 and TRBJ2-3; unclear D gene. This clonotype was sampled from a man in his fifties or sixties with active COVID-19. Sequencing input: peripheral blood. The chain's CDR3 is CASSLGSFTPDTQYF. The CDR3 bases are TGTGCCAGCAGCTTAGGTAGCTTTACTCCAGATACGCAGTATTTT.